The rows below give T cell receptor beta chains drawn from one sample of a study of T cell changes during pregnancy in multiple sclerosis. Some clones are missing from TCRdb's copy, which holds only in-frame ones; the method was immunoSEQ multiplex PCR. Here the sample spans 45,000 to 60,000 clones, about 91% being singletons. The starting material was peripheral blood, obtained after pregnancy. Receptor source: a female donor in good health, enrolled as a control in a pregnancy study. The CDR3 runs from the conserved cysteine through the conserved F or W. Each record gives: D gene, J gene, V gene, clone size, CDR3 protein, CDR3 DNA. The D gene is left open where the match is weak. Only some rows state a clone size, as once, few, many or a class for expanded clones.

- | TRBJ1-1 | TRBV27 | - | CASMRWGAGSHTEAFF | TGTGCCAGCATGCGTTGGGGAGCCGGGTCACACACTGAAGCTTTCTTT
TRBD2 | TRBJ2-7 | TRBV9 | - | CASSPLAGSSYEQYF | TGTGCCAGCAGCCCTCTAGCGGGAAGCTCCTACGAGCAGTACTTC
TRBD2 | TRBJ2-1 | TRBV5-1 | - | CASSSLAGVSSYNEQFF | TGCGCCAGCAGCTCACTAGCGGGGGTGAGCTCCTACAATGAGCAGTTCTTC
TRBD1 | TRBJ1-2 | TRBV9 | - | CASSPDRAYGYTF | TGTGCCAGCAGTCCTGACAGGGCCTATGGCTACACCTTC
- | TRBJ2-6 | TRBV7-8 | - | CASRETGFSGANVLTF | TGTGCCAGCAGAGAAACAGGTTTCTCTGGGGCCAACGTCCTGACTTTC
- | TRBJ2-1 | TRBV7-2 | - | CASSFAKSSYNEQFF | TGTGCCAGCAGCTTCGCTAAGAGCTCCTACAATGAGCAGTTCTTC
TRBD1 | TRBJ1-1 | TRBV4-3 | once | CASSHRQGGTEAFF | TGCGCCAGCAGCCACAGACAGGGGGGGACTGAAGCTTTCTTT
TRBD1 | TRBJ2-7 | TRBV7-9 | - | CASSRAGTGGDKQYF | TGTGCCAGCAGCCGCGCCGGGACAGGGGGCGATAAGCAGTACTTC
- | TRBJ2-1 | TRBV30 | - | CAWSGLEKQFF | TGTGCCTGGAGTGGACTAGAAAAGCAGTTCTTC
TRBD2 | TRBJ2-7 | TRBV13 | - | CASSLGGTSGPTYEQYF | TGTGCCAGCAGCTTAGGAGGGACTAGCGGGCCAACTTACGAGCAGTACTTC
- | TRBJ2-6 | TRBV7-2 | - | CASSVEGGRVESGANVLTF | TGTGCCAGCAGCGTCGAAGGCGGCAGGGTGGAATCTGGGGCCAACGTCCTGACTTTC
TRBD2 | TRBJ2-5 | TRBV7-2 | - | CASSFGGLAGGRQKTQYF | TGTGCCAGCAGCTTTGGGGGTTTGGCGGGGGGGCGTCAGAAGACCCAGTACTTC
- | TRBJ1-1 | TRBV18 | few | CASCSGAGTEAFF | TGTGCCAGCTGCTCAGGGGCGGGCACTGAAGCTTTCTTT
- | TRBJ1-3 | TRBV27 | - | CASSWRIGDTIYF | TGTGCCAGCAGTTGGAGGATAGGAGACACCATATATTTT
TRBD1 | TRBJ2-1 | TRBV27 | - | CASSLSRGRGNEQFF | TGTGCCAGCAGTTTATCCAGGGGGCGAGGCAATGAGCAGTTCTTC
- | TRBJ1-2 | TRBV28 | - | CASTLSGNYGYTF | TGTGCCAGCACTCTATCAGGGAACTATGGCTACACCTTC
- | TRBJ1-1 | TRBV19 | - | CASSRQEYTEAFF | TGTGCCAGTAGTCGACAGGAGTACACTGAAGCTTTCTTT
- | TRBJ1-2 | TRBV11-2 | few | CASSLPGDGYTF | TGTGCCAGCAGCTTACCGGGAGATGGCTACACCTTC
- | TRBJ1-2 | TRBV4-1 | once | CASSQDGVGSGYTF | TGCGCCAGCAGCCAAGATGGGGTAGGGAGTGGCTACACCTTC
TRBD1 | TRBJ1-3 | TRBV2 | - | CASSEDRGLGNTIYF | TGTGCCAGCAGTGAGGACAGGGGTCTAGGAAACACCATATATTTT
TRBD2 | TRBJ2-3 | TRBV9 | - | CASSPWTRSTDTQYF | TGTGCCAGCAGCCCTTGGACTAGGAGCACAGATACGCAGTATTTT
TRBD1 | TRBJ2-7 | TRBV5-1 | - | CASSFSQGLEQYF | TGCGCCAGCAGCTTCTCACAGGGGTTGGAGCAGTACTTC
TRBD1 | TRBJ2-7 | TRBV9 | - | CASSVGRGLSYEQYF | TGTGCCAGCAGCGTAGGCAGGGGGCTCTCCTACGAGCAGTACTTC
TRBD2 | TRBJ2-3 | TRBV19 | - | CASSMGLAGGEDTQYF | TGTGCCAGTAGTATGGGACTAGCGGGGGGGGAAGATACGCAGTATTTT
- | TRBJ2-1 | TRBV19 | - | CASSIPGQTDNEQFF | TGTGCCAGTAGTATTCCCGGACAGACTGACAATGAGCAGTTCTTC
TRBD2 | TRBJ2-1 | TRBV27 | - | CASSLRLAGENEQFF | TGTGCCAGCAGTTTAAGGCTAGCGGGTGAAAATGAGCAGTTCTTC
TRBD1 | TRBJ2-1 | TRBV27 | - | CASTFVPGQGRDEQFF | TGTGCCAGCACCTTCGTCCCGGGACAGGGGAGAGATGAGCAGTTCTTC
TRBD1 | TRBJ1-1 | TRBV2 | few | CASIRGGQGAFF | TGTGCCAGCATCCGGGGGGGACAGGGAGCTTTCTTT
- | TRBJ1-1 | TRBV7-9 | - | CASSLQGNTEAFF | TGTGCCAGCAGCTTGCAGGGGAACACTGAAGCTTTCTTT
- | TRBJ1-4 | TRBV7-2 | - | CASSRDIPGVSDEKLFF | TGTGCCAGCAGCCGGGACATTCCTGGGGTTAGTGATGAAAAACTGTTTTTT